The next 32 T cell receptor beta chains were all read from a single sample in a study of T cell responses to AZD1222 COVID-19 vaccine. Sequencing was performed with immunoSEQ multiplex PCR; in TCRdb, only in-frame clones are kept and a portion is missing. The data show some 160,000 clones, roughly 92% seen once. The sample was peripheral blood, taken on day 0 of AZD1222 vaccination. The receptor source for this set is an adult in good health.

With respect to this clone: Other DNA sequences of this sample code for an identical CDR3. The chain joins TRBV7-9 to TRBJ1-2; D remains ambiguous. CDR1 and CDR2 from the germline V gene are SEHNR and FQNEAQ (reference sequence). The CDR3 has 15 amino acids. Trimming took off 3 bases at V and 1 base at J, with 12 bases between the two ends. CDR3 bases: TGTGCCAGCAGCTTGAGCCAGGCGGGTAACTATGGCTACACCTTC. This codes for CASSLSQAGNYGYTF.

The rearrangement joins TRBV30 to TRBJ2-2, with no clear D. The CDR3 runs 13 residues. Germline V gene data show CDR1 as GTSNPN and CDR2 as SVGIG (reference sequence). The ends were cut back, 4 bases at V and 6 bases at J, with 12 bases in the middle. The CDR3: CAWNSIVAGELFF. CDR3 DNA: TGTGCCTGGAACTCAATAGTAGCCGGGGAGCTGTTTTTT. Together with reference TRBV30 and TRBJ2-2, the CDR3 gives the full variable domain: SQTIHQWPATLVQPVGSPLSLECTVEGTSNPNLYWYRQAAGRGLQLLFYSVGIGQISSEVPQNLSASRPQDRQFILSSKKLLLSDSGFYLCAWNSIVAGELFFGEGSRLTVL.

V is TRBV9 and J is TRBJ2-2; the match to TRBD2 covers 14 bases. The V gene end was trimmed by 2 bases and the J gene end by 7 bases; junction bases not matched to a gene: 4. The CDR3 length is 16 residues. Germline V gene data show CDR1 as SGDLS and CDR2 as YYNGEE. The CDR3 spells CASSVGLAGVNGELFF. The CDR3 nucleotides are TGTGCCAGCAGCGTGGGACTAGCGGGAGTAAACGGGGAGCTGTTTTTT.

This clone was observed once. The chain employs TRBV5-1 and TRBJ2-2; TRBD1 agrees at 7 bases. V lost 4 bases to trimming and J lost 7 bases; unmatched junction nucleotides: 13. CDR1 is SGHRS and CDR2 is YFSETQ in the germline V gene. CDR3 length: 16 residues. CDR3 coding DNA: TGCGCCAGCAGCCCACGACAGGGTGGTCTTGACGGGGAGCTGTTTTTT. Translating gives CASSPRQGGLDGELFF.

On this clone: The identical CDR3 is also encoded by other nucleotide sequences in the sample. This sequence joins TRBV6-6 and TRBJ2-7; the D gene is possibly TRBD1 (5 bases). There are 14 residues in the CDR3. With 2 bases removed from V and 2 bases from J, the gap between germline ends came to 10 bases. From germline, CDR1 is MNHNY and CDR2 SVGAGI (reference sequence). The DNA for the CDR3 is TGTGCCAGCAGTTACGGGCAGGGTGCCTACGAGCAGTACTTC. This sequence encodes CASSYGQGAYEQYF.

V gene TRBV4-3 combines with J gene TRBJ1-4; TRBD1 matches 10 bases. CDR3 size: 17 residues. Germline V gene sequence: CDR1 LGHNA, CDR2 YSLEER. The ends lost 3 bases at V and 3 bases at J; junction bases unmatched: 7. The CDR3 coding sequence is TGCGCCAGCAGCCACGGACAGGGGGGATCCGCTAATGAAAAACTGTTTTTT. Translating it yields CASSHGQGGSANEKLFF.

V is TRBV9 and J is TRBJ1-3; unclear D gene. This CDR3 is 16 amino acids long. V shed 0 bases and J shed 0 bases, with 10 bases lying between them. CDR1 and CDR2 (germline): SGDLS, YYNGEE. CDR3 residues: CASSVVPGFSGNTIYF. The CDR3 bases are TGTGCCAGCAGCGTAGTGCCAGGATTCTCTGGAAACACCATATATTTT.

The genes are TRBV19 and TRBJ1-5; 7 bases line up with TRBD1. Germline CDR1 LNHDA, CDR2 SQIVND (reference sequence). CDR3 length: 15 amino acids. Losses at the gene ends were 5 bases for V and 2 bases for J; bases not matched to a gene: 6. In nucleotides, the CDR3 is TGTGCCAGTAGTGTGGACAGGAAGGGCAATCAGCCCCAGCATTTT. Its protein is CASSVDRKGNQPQHF.

This clone was recorded once. J is TRBJ1-5 and V is TRBV2; D possibly corresponds to TRBD1 (5 bases). V lost 4 bases and J 2 bases, leaving 12 bases between the germline ends. This CDR3 contains 15 residues. Germline CDR1 is SNHLY and CDR2 is FYNNEI. The CDR3 spells CASSGGRVGNQPQHF. The CDR3 coding sequence is TGTGCCAGCAGTGGGGGCAGGGTAGGCAATCAGCCCCAGCATTTT.

The chain employs TRBV2 and TRBJ1-6; no firm D call. Trimming shortened V by 4 bases and J by 0 bases, and 7 bases separated the two germline ends. Germline assignment: CDR1 SNHLY and CDR2 FYNNEI. The CDR3 extends over 15 amino acids. The CDR3 DNA reads TGTGCCAGCAGTGGCCCCAGCTCCTATAATTCACCCCTCCACTTT. Translating it yields CASSGPSSYNSPLHF. Full variable domain (missing parts from reference TRBV2 and TRBJ1-6): EPEVTQTPSHQVTQMGQEVILRCVPISNHLYFYWYRQILGQKVEFLVSFYNNEISEKSEIFDDQFSVERPDGSNFTLKIRSTKLEDSAMYFCASSGPSSYNSPLHFGNGTRLTVT.

The V and J genes are TRBV27 and TRBJ2-1; 13 bases map to TRBD2. The CDR3 covers 14 residues. Trimming removed 6 bases from V and 7 bases from J; junction bases left unmatched: 3. Germline-derived CDR1 and CDR2 are MNHEY and SMNVEV (reference sequence). The CDR3 DNA sequence: TGTGCCAGCAGGCCGGGACTAGCGGGAAATGAGCAGTTCTTC. Its translation: CASRPGLAGNEQFF.

The V and J genes are TRBV10-2 and TRBJ2-3; a weak D match, TRBD1 (5 bases). The CDR3 length is 13 residues. Germline assignment: CDR1 WSHSY and CDR2 SAAADI. V lost 7 bases and J lost 1, with 9 bases in between. The CDR3 DNA is TGCGCCAGCAAGGGGTCTGGCACAGATACGCAGTATTTT. It encodes CASKGSGTDTQYF.

The genes are TRBV5-5 and TRBJ2-7; TRBD1 agrees at 7 bases. The CDR3 has 15 amino acids. The germline V gene has CDR1 SGHKS and CDR2 YYEKEE (reference sequence). The J segment lost 0 bases and the V segment lost 1 base, leaving 4 bases of the junction unmatched. This chain's CDR3 is CASSLWDSVSYEQYF. CDR3 coding DNA: TGTGCCAGCAGCTTGTGGGACAGCGTCTCCTACGAGCAGTACTTC.

V gene TRBV6-5 combines with J gene TRBJ2-7; tentatively, D is TRBD2 (7 bases). CDR1 is MNHEY, CDR2 SVGAGI, per germline. The CDR3 totals 15 residues. With 10 bases removed from V and 3 bases from J, the gap between germline ends came to 22 bases. Written as DNA, the CDR3 is TGTGCCACATTGTCATCAGCGGGACATCTCTACGAGCAGTACTTC. Translated, it gives CATLSSAGHLYEQYF.

The V call is TRBV2, the J call TRBJ1-2, with D uncertain. The CDR3 covers 13 residues. V shed 5 bases and J shed 8 bases, with 15 bases lying between them. The germline V gene has CDR1 SNHLY and CDR2 FYNNEI. The CDR3 DNA is TGTGCCAGCAGTTGGGTGGCCGAGGACGGCTACACCTTC. Protein sequence: CASSWVAEDGYTF.

This clone was found once. The chain is built from TRBV2 and TRBJ1-2; 8 bases are a match to TRBD1. CDR1 is SNHLY, CDR2 FYNNEI, per germline. The CDR3 length is 18 residues. The V segment lost 3 bases and the J segment 4 bases; nucleotides outside the gene matches: 16. CDR3 in DNA: TGTGCCAGCAGTGAGACAGGGGCAGGATATGGGACCTTCTATGGCTACACCTTC. This gives the protein CASSETGAGYGTFYGYTF.

V and J are TRBV3-1 (or the pseudogene TRBV3-2) and TRBJ2-5, with 11 bases identical to TRBD2. From germline, CDR1 is LGHDT and CDR2 YNNKEL (reference sequence). CDR3 length: 15 residues. The V segment lost 2 bases and the J segment 7 bases; nucleotides outside the gene matches: 6. Written as DNA, the CDR3 is TGTGCCAGCAGCCAATGGACTAGCGGGTTAGGGACCCAGTACTTC. Its translation: CASSQWTSGLGTQYF.

This clone occurred once. The V call is TRBV5-3, the J call TRBJ1-1, with D possibly being TRBD1 (6 bases). TRBV5-3 is an ORF, with its function uncertain. The length of the CDR3 is 14 residues. V dropped 0 bases and J dropped 4 bases, with 10 bases sitting between them. CDR3 sequence reads: CARSLAEGGTEAFF. The CDR3 DNA reads TGTGCCAGAAGCTTGGCCGAGGGGGGCACTGAAGCTTTCTTT.

The chain employs TRBV6-5 and TRBJ1-5, with 8 nucleotides matching TRBD1. With 0 bases clipped from V and 6 bases from J, the junction kept 4 bases outside the gene matches. The V gene's germline CDR1 is MNHEY and CDR2 SVGAGI. This CDR3 has 15 amino acids. The CDR3 coding sequence is TGTGCCAGCAGTTACTCTGGACAGGGAACTCAGCCCCAGCATTTT. Amino acids: CASSYSGQGTQPQHF.

The chain couples TRBV5-6 to TRBJ1-2; D is uncertain. Trimming left V 5 bases short and J 5 bases short, with 7 bases between. The CDR3 has 11 amino acids. The germline gives CDR1 SGHDT, CDR2 YYEEEE. This CDR3 reads CASSRDYGYTF. The DNA for the CDR3 is TGTGCCAGCAGTCGAGATTATGGCTACACCTTC. Variable domain in full (rest from reference TRBV5-6 and TRBJ1-2): DAGVTQSPTHLIKTRGQQVTLRCSPKSGHDTVSWYQQALGQGPQFIFQYYEEEERQRGNFPDRFSGHQFPNYSSELNVNALLLGDSALYLCASSRDYGYTFGSGTRLTVV.

The genes are TRBV6-5 and TRBJ1-2; no clear D. The CDR3 loop spans 14 amino acids. Trimming removed 1 base at V and 4 bases at J, with 10 bases between. From germline, CDR1 is MNHEY and CDR2 SVGAGI. The CDR3 is CASSYYLGIYGYTF. The CDR3 DNA follows: TGTGCCAGCAGTTACTACTTAGGAATCTATGGCTACACCTTC.

The chain employs TRBV3-1 (or the pseudogene TRBV3-2) and TRBJ1-2; TRBD1 matches at 9 bases. CDR1 is LGHDT and CDR2 is YNNKEL in the germline V gene (reference sequence). The CDR3 totals 15 residues. The V and J ends lost 3 bases and 5 bases, in that order; junction bases with no gene match: 7. The CDR3 region is CASSQGQGLVYGYTF. CDR3 sequence (DNA): TGTGCCAGCAGCCAGGGACAGGGTTTAGTATATGGCTACACCTTC.

The chain carries TRBV5-1 and TRBJ2-1; the D gene is possibly TRBD2 (6 bases). This CDR3 has 14 amino acids. Germline V gene data show CDR1 as SGHRS and CDR2 as YFSETQ. The ends were cut back, 1 base at V and 4 bases at J, with 9 bases in the middle. CDR3 loop: CASSLRGSYNEQFF. CDR3 in DNA: TGCGCCAGCAGCTTGCGGGGGTCGTACAATGAGCAGTTCTTC.

Concerning this clone itself: One junction end disagrees with the germline gene, perhaps due to a read error. This sequence joins TRBV7-7 and TRBJ2-4; weak D call: TRBD2 (5 bases). Per the germline V gene, CDR1 is SSHAT and CDR2 is FNYEAQ (reference sequence). The CDR3 spans 14 residues. The CDR3 sequence: CASSPSKGSDIQYF. CDR3 DNA sequence: TGTGCTAGCAGCCCTAGCAAGGGATCGGACATTCAGTACTTC.

The V and J genes are TRBV2 and TRBJ2-3, with D maybe TRBD2 (6 bases). The V end lost 6 bases, the J end lost 0 bases, and 16 bases lay between the germline ends. Germline CDR1 and CDR2: SNHLY and FYNNEI. This CDR3 region has 16 residues. CDR3 bases: TGTGCCAGCAGCTACGCGGCGGGATTTAGCACAGATACGCAGTATTTT. Its translation is CASSYAAGFSTDTQYF.

The chain recombines TRBV12-5 with TRBJ2-3, with 7 bases aligning to TRBD2. The V gene's germline CDR1 is LGHNT and CDR2 FRNRAP. The CDR3 runs to 14 residues. V was clipped by 10 bases and J by 0 bases; unmatched bases: 7. Here the CDR3 DNA reads TGTGCTACCTCCCCGGGGGGAAGCACAGATACGCAGTATTTT. This sequence encodes CATSPGGSTDTQYF.

A remark on this clone: A junction boundary mismatches the germline segment, possibly from a read error. The chain uses TRBV5-1 and TRBJ1-4; 9 bases align to TRBD1. The CDR3 extends over 14 amino acids. Germline-derived CDR1 and CDR2 are SGHRS and YFSETQ. This chain's CDR3 is CASSLGQGDEKLFF. CDR3 nucleotides: TGCGCCAGCAGTTTGGGACAGGGTGACGAAAAACTGTTTTTT. The full variable domain, with the rest looked up from reference TRBV5-1 and TRBJ1-4, is KAGVTQTPRYLIKTRGQQVTLSCSPISGHRSVSWYQQTPGQGLQFLFEYFSETQRNKGNFPGRFSGRQFSNSRSEMNVSTLELGDSALYLCASSLGQGDEKLFFGSGTQLSVL.

The V and J genes are TRBV7-9 and TRBJ1-1; unclear D gene. Trimming took off 1 base at V and 8 bases at J, with 11 bases between the two ends. Per the germline V gene, CDR1 is SEHNR and CDR2 is FQNEAQ (reference sequence). The CDR3 extends over 13 amino acids. DNA for the CDR3: TGTGCCAGCAGCTTAGAACGGGGTGGGGAAGCTTTCTTT. This codes for CASSLERGGEAFF. The variable domain in full, completed from reference TRBV7-9 and TRBJ1-1, reads DTGVSQNPRHKITKRGQNVTFRCDPISEHNRLYWYRQTLGQGPEFLTYFQNEAQLEKSRLLSDRFSAERPKGSFSTLEIQRTEQGDSAMYLCASSLERGGEAFFGQGTRLTVV.

The rearrangement joins TRBV5-1 to TRBJ2-1, with 11 bases that match TRBD2. CDR3 length equals 15 residues. V dropped 2 bases and J dropped 8; count of bases not matched to a gene: 6. The germline gives CDR1 SGHRS, CDR2 YFSETQ. DNA of the CDR3: TGCGCCAGCAGCTTTAGCGGGAGGGCCGGGGATGAGCAGTTCTTC. It encodes CASSFSGRAGDEQFF.

CDR3 sequence (DNA): TGTGCCTGGAGTGTTCGGGGGCCTACCTACAATGAGCAGTTCTTC. Translated: CAWSVRGPTYNEQFF. The V call is TRBV30, the J call TRBJ2-1; TRBD1 or TRBD2 may be the D gene (6 bases each). Germline-derived CDR1 and CDR2 are GTSNPN and SVGIG (reference sequence). The V and J ends lost 0 bases and 2 bases respectively, with 11 bases between them. This CDR3 is 15 amino acids long.

The chain joins TRBV7-9 to TRBJ1-4, with D unresolved. The V gene lost 1 base and the J gene lost 8 bases, with 14 bases spanning the gap. Germline CDR1 is SEHNR and CDR2 is FQNEAQ (reference sequence). The CDR3 runs 15 residues. CDR3 sequence: CASSLGGPRGEKLFF. The CDR3 coding sequence is TGTGCCAGCAGCTTAGGCGGTCCCAGAGGGGAAAAACTGTTTTTT.

This sequence joins TRBV6-5 and TRBJ1-5; perhaps TRBD1 as D (6 bases). The CDR3 totals 15 residues. V was clipped by 6 bases and J by 0 bases, with 12 bases between them. CDR1 MNHEY and CDR2 SVGAGI come from the germline V gene. CDR3 residues: CASRSDSNSNQPQHF. Written as DNA, the CDR3 is TGTGCCAGCAGATCGGACAGCAATAGCAATCAGCCCCAGCATTTT.